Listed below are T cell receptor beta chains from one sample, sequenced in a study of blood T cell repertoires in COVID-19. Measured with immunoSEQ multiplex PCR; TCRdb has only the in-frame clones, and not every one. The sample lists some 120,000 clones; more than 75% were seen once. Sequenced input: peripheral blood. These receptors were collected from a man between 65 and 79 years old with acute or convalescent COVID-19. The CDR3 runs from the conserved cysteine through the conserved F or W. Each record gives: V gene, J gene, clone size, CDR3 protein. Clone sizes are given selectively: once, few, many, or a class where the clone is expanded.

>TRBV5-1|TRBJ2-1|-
CASSPSRLAANNEQFF
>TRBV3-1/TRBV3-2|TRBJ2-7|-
CASSQVSYEQYF
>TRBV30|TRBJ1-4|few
CAWSAGVREKLFF
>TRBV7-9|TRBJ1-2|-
CASSLSEGFMGYTF
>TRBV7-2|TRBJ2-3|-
CASSLSASGKDTQYF
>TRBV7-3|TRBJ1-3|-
CASSLAADSGNTIYF
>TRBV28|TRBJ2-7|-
CASSLPSGGNYEQYF
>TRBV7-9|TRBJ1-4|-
CASSVQGQLRTNEKLFF
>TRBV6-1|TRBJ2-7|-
CASTHGGISYEQYF
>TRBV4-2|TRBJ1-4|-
CASSQFTGLDEKLFF
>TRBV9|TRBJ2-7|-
CASSVVGATYEQYF
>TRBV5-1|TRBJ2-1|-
CASSLAEGSYNEQFF
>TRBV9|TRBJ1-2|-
CASSVVGVHGYTF
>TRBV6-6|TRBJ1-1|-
CASKGQGETEAFF
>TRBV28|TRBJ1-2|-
CASDNWGTDYGYTF
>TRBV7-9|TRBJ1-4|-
CASSQPWTATGEKLFF
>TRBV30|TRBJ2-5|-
CAWSSGSLMETQYF
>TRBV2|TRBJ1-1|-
CASSPTGVAFF
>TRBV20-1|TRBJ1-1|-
CSARFRGVAFF
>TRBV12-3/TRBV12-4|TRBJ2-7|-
CASSSTRVGEQYF
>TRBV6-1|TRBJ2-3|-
CASSDIGLAGTDTQYF
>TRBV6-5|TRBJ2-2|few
CASRQGALGVWELFF
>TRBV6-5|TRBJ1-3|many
CASSYKPYSGNTIYF
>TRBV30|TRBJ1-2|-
CARGGALPYGYTF
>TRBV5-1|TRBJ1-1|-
CASSLLGVVGTEAFF
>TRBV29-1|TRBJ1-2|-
CSVDSGYTF
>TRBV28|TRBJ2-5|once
CASRGGSWETQYF
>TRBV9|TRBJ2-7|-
CASSVVPGTYEQYF
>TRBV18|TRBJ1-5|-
CASSPREGRGNQPQHF
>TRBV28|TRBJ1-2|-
CASSLSRGQGGYTF
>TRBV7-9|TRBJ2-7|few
CASSLGAGYEQYF
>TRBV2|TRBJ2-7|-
CASSRTSGRGEQYF